The clone carrying this T cell receptor (beta chain) occurred once. Every donor, a Caucasian adult, lived in Nashville, Tennessee. The data belong to a study of shared clonotypes between healthy human individuals. Study in general: The study drew on a couple of women and a few men aged 18 to 49 as donors. CD4 naive and CD4 memory each took three plates per donor, while CD8 naive took two and CD8 memory one.

Germline CDR1 SGHRS, CDR2 YFSETQ. CDR3 length equals 13 residues. The germline V and J ends were trimmed by 0 bases and 9 bases, with 10 bases remaining between them. Assay used: immunoSEQ multiplex PCR; TCRdb lists only in-frame clones, some missing. The table shows around 2.1 million clones, with 95% occurring only once. This clonotype was sampled from a young man in good health. The specimen sequenced was naive CD4+ T cells sorted from blood. Subset indicated: CD45RA+ positively selected. The V and J genes are TRBV5-1 and TRBJ2-1; D not certain. CDR3: CASSLEPTREQFF. The CDR3 DNA is TGCGCCAGCAGCTTGGAGCCCACACGTGAGCAGTTCTTC.